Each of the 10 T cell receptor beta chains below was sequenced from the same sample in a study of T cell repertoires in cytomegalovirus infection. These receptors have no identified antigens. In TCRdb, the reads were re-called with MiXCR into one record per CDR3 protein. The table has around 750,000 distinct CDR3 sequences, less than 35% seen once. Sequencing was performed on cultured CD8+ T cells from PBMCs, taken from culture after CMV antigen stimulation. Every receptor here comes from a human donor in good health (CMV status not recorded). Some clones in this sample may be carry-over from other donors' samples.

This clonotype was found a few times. The chain's CDR3 is CASSFQQGGTEAFF. The CDR3 DNA follows: TGTGCCAGCAGCTTTCAGCAGGGGGGGACTGAAGCTTTCTTT. V gene TRBV7-6 combines with J gene TRBJ1-1; 7 nucleotides match TRBD1. From germline, CDR1 is SGHVS and CDR2 FNYEAQ. V lost 3 bases, J lost 5 bases, and 6 bases stayed unmatched. This CDR3 is built from 14 residues.

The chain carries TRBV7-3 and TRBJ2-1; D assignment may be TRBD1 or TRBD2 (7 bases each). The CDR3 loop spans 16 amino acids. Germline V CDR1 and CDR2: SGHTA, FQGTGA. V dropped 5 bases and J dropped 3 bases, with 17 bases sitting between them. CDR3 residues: CASSLRGRGFYNEQFF. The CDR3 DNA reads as TGTGCCAGCAGCCTAAGGGGGCGGGGGTTCTACAATGAGCAGTTCTTC.

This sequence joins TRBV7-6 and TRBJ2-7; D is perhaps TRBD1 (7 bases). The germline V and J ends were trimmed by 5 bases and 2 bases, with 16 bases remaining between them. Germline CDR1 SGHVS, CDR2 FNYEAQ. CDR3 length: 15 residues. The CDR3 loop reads CASSLVAGQPYEQYF. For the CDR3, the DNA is TGTGCCAGCAGCCTCGTTGCGGGACAGCCCTACGAGCAGTACTTC.

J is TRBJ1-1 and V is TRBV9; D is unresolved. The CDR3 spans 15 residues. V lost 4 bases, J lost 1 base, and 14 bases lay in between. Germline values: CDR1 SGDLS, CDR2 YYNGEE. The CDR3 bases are TGTGCCAGCAGCCCCTCTAAACACACGAACACTGAAGCTTTCTTT. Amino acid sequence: CASSPSKHTNTEAFF.

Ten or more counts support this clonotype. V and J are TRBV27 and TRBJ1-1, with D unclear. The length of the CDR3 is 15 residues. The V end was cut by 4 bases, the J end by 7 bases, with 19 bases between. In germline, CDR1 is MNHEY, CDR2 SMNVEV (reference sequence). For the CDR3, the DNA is TGTGCCAGCAGTTGGAGGGCAGGAAGTTTTTTTGAAGCTTTCTTT. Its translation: CASSWRAGSFFEAFF.

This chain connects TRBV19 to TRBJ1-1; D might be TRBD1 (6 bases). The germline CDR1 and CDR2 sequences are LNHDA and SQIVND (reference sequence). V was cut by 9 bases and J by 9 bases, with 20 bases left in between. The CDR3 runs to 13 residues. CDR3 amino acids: CASSMRGAPKAFF. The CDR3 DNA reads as TGTGCCAGCAGCATGAGGGGGGCACCCAAAGCTTTCTTT.

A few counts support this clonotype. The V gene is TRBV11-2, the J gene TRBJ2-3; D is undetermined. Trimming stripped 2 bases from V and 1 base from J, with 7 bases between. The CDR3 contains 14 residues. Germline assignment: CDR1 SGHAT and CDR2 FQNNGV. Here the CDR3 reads CASSLNQRTDTQYF. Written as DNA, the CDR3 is TGTGCCAGCAGCTTAAACCAGCGCACAGATACGCAGTATTTT.

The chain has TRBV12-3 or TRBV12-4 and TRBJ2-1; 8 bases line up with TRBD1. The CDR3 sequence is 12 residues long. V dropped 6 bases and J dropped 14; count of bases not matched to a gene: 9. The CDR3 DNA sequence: TGTGCCAGCAGCCAAGCGCCGGGACAGGAGTTCTTC. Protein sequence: CASSQAPGQEFF.

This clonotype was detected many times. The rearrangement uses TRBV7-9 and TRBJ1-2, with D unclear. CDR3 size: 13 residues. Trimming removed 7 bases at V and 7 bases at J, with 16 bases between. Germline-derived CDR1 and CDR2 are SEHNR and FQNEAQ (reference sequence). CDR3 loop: CASTKPGIGGYTF. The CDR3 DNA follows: TGTGCCAGCACCAAGCCCGGGATAGGTGGCTACACCTTC.

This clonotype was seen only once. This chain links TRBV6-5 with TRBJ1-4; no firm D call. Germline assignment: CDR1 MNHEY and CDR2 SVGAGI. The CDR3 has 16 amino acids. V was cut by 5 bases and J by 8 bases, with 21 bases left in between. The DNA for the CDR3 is TGTGCCAGCAGTGACGACCGGGCGGGAGTCTCGGAAAAACTGTTTTTT. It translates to CASSDDRAGVSEKLFF.